This T cell receptor (beta chain) came from a study of response to subunit inactivated influenza vaccine. Study observations and caveats: Authors suggested each seasonal influenza vaccination recruits few new T cells.

This clonotype was seen more than once but under ten times. Its antigen is unknown. Germline CDR1 and CDR2: MNHNS and SASEGT. The germline V and J ends were trimmed by 6 bases and 4 bases, with 15 bases remaining between them. This CDR3 contains 14 residues. TCRdb re-derived calls from the RT-PCR reads in MiXCR, one entry per CDR3 protein. The data hold about 240,000 distinct CDR3 sequences, with 12% observed a single time. The chain uses TRBV6-1 and TRBJ1-1; possible D gene TRBD1, 5 bases. The sequence was collected from a man in his fifties or sixties who received an inactivated influenza vaccine. Material: non-naive T cells sorted from PBMCs, obtained 14 days before vaccination. The CDR3 DNA reads as TGTGCCAGCAGCCGGGGAGTGGGGCCCACTGAAGCTTTCTTT. This sequence encodes CASSRGVGPTEAFF.